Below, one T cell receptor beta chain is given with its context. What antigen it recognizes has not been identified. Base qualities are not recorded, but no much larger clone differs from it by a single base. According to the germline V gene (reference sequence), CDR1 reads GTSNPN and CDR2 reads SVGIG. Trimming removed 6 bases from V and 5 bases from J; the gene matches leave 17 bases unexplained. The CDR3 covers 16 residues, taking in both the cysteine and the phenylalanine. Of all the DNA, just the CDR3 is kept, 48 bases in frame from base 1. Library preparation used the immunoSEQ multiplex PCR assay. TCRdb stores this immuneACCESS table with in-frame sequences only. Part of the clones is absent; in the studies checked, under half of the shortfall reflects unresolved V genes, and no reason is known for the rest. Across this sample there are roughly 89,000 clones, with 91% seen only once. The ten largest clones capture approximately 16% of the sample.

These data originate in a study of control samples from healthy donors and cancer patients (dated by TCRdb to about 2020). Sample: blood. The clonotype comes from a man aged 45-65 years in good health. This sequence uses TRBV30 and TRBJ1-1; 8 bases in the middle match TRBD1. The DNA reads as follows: TGTGCCTGCCACCTAAAAGACAGGGGCCGAGGTACTGAAGCTTTCTTT. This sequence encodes CACHLKDRGRGTEAFF.